This T cell receptor (beta chain) derives from a study of T cell repertoires and HLA-DP antigens. Study at large: Sorted CD137+CD4+ samples averaged roughly 0.2 ug DNA; pre-culture CD4+ samples, 1,000 to 1,500 ng.

Germline loops: CDR1 MDHEN, CDR2 SYDVKM. The germline V and J ends were trimmed by 2 bases and 0 bases, with 8 bases remaining between them. This CDR3 is built from 15 residues. About this clone itself: What it binds is unknown.

The PCR primers covered 54 TRBV and 13 TRBJ segments. Each pre-culture CD4+ sample aimed for approximately 200,000 T cell genomes at deep resolution. The protocol was immunoSEQ multiplex PCR, while the TCRdb copy is restricted to in-frame clones and leaves out a portion. The sample includes about 120,000 clones, nearly 95% seen only once; the top ten take 0.27%. General study findings and limits: Clones undetected before culture averaged approximately 35% against one allele and 45% to 60% against the other.

The TCR originated in a woman aged 18-29 years in good health and CMV-seronegative. This chain joins TRBV28 and TRBJ1-5; D possibly corresponds to TRBD1 (5 bases). Specimen: CD4+ T cells from PBMCs. The CDR3 DNA reads as TGTGCCAGCAGTTTAGCCAGGGCTAGCAATCAGCCCCAGCATTTT. Protein product: CASSLARASNQPQHF.